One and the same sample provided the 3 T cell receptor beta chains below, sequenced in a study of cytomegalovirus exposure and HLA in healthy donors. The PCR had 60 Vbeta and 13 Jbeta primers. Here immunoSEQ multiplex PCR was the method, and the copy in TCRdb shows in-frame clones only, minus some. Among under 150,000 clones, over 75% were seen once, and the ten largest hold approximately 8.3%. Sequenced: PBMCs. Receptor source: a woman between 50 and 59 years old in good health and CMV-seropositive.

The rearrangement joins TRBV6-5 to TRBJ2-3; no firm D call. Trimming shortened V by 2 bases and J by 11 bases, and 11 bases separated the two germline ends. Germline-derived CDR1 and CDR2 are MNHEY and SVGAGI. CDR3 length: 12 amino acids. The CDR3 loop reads CASSYNTRMQYF. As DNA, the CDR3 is TGTGCCAGCAGTTACAACACCAGGATGCAGTATTTT.

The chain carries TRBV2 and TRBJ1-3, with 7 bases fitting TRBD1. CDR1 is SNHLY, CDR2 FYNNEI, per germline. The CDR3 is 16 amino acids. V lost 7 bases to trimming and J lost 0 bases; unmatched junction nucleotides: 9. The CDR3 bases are TGTGCCAGCACTTTAGAGGGGGCCCTCTCTGGAAACACCATATATTTT. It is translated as CASTLEGALSGNTIYF.

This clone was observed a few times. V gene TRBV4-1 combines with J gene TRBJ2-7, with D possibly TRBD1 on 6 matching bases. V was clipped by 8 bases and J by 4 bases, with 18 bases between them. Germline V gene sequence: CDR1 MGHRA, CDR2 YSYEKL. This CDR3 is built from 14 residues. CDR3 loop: CASGPQDRVYEQYF. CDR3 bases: TGCGCCAGCGGACCTCAGGACAGAGTTTACGAGCAGTACTTC.